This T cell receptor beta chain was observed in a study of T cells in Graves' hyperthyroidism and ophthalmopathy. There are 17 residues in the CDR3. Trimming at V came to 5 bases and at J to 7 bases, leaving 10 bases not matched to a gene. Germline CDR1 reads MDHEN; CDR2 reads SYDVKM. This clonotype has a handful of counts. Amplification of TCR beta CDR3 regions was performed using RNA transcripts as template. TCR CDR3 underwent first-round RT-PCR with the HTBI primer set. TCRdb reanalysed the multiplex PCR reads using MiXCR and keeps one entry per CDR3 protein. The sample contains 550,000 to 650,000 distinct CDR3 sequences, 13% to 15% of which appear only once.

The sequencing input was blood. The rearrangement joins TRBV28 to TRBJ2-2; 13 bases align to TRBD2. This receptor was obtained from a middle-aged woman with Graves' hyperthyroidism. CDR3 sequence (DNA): TGTGCCAGCAGTCCCGCCGGACTAGCGGGAGAAAGCGGGGAGCTGTTTTTT. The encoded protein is CASSPAGLAGESGELFF.